This entry is about one T cell receptor (beta chain). Assignments of participants to cohorts depended upon their own reported clinical history. In the original workflow: Amplification of reference gene primers provided the estimated nucleated cell counts. Clones were sequenced by immunoSEQ multiplex PCR, and TCRdb holds only the in-frame ones, with some missing. Clone size and the V and J calls come from that table; the DNA yielded D and trimming. The data contain over 250,000 clones, 84% of them singletons. The sample originates from a study of blood T cell repertoires in COVID-19. This CDR3 is 13 amino acids long. Looked up from germline, CDR1 is SGHTA and CDR2 is FQGNSA. The ends were cut back, 5 bases at V and 5 bases at J, with 12 bases in the middle.

The sequencing input was PBMCs or T cells enriched from blood (not recorded which). This TCR derives from a man between 25 and 39 years old with acute COVID-19. The chain combines TRBV7-2 with TRBJ2-5; a weak D match, TRBD2 (6 bases). The CDR3 DNA reads as TGTGCCAGCAGCCCGACTAGTTTTGAGACCCAGTACTTC. This translates into CASSPTSFETQYF.